Each of the 5 T cell receptor beta chains below was sequenced from the same sample in a study of identifying expanded T cells in peripheral blood. The repertoire was sequenced with immunoSEQ multiplex PCR; TCRdb's copy has only in-frame clones and lacks some. Of around 130,000 clones in the sample, approximately 86% were seen once. Sequenced sample: blood. These receptors were collected from a person aged 18 to 75 in good health.

The rearrangement joins TRBV7-8 to TRBJ1-1; the D gene is possibly TRBD1 (5 bases). CDR1 SGHVS and CDR2 FQNEAQ come from the germline V gene. V lost 1 base, J lost 0 bases, and 6 bases lay in between. The CDR3 consists of 14 residues. Here the CDR3 DNA reads TGTGCCAGCAGCTTAGAGGGGATGAACACTGAAGCTTTCTTT. This sequence encodes CASSLEGMNTEAFF.

The rearrangement links TRBV6-1 to TRBJ2-7; either TRBD1 or TRBD2 may fit D (5 bases each). Between the trimmed V and J ends, which lost 6 bases and 7 bases, there was a span of 19 bases. Germline V CDR1 and CDR2: MNHNS, SASEGT. CDR3 length: 14 amino acids. As DNA, the CDR3 is TGTGCCAGCAGAGACGGTGGGGGTCGGAGTGAGCAGTACTTC. Translated, it gives CASRDGGGRSEQYF.

This clone came up a few times. V and J are TRBV30 and TRBJ2-5; D not resolved. V lost 0 bases and J 5 bases, leaving 4 bases between the germline ends. The germline V gene encodes CDR1 GTSNPN and CDR2 SVGIG (reference sequence). The CDR3 has 11 residues. In DNA, the CDR3 is TGTGCCTGGAGTGTACTGGAGACCCAGTACTTC. Its protein is CAWSVLETQYF.

The rearrangement joins TRBV29-1 to TRBJ2-2, with D perhaps TRBD2 (6 bases). Trimming took off 0 bases at V and 2 bases at J, with 13 bases between the two ends. Germline V lookup: CDR1 SQVTM, CDR2 ANQGSEA. The CDR3 covers 16 residues. This chain's CDR3 is CSVEDPSGRNTGELFF. CDR3 coding DNA: TGCAGCGTTGAAGACCCCTCCGGGAGAAACACCGGGGAGCTGTTTTTT.

V is TRBV21-1 and J is TRBJ1-1. TRBV21-1 is a pseudogene locus. The CDR3 extends over 15 amino acids. This CDR3 reads CASSTPSGKNTEAFF. DNA for the CDR3: TGTGCCAGCAGCACTCCCTCGGGAAAGAACACTGAAGCTTTCTTT.